These 28 T cell receptor beta chains originate from one sample sequenced in a study of CD8 T cells in Susac syndrome (dated by TCRdb to the late 2010s). Library preparation used the immunoSEQ multiplex PCR assay. RNA was extracted using the RNeasy kit, and about 0.45 to 1 microgram was reverse transcribed with random hexamers. TCRdb reworked the public reads: Q25 trimming with fastp, MiXCR clone assembly, productive beta chains retained. Each entry is one CDR3 protein sequence, shown with its most common DNA and genes. The sample table lists under 150,000 distinct CDR3 sequences, approximately 96% of them with a count of one. Around 0.08% of the sample goes to the ten largest clones. The specimen sequenced was CD4+ T cells from PBMCs. Receptors were obtained from a human donor with Susac syndrome.

The rearrangement uses TRBV29-1 and TRBJ2-7, with TRBD1 matching over 8 bases. The J segment lost 3 bases and the V segment lost 4 bases, leaving 8 bases of the junction unmatched. CDR3 size: 14 residues. Germline CDR1 is SQVTM and CDR2 is ANQGSEA. The CDR3 region is CSVGGTGEGYEQYF. CDR3 DNA sequence: TGCAGCGTTGGAGGGACAGGAGAGGGCTACGAGCAGTACTTC.

This chain joins TRBV13 and TRBJ2-1; 8 bases line up with TRBD2. V trimming: 3 bases; J trimming: 4 bases; junction bases outside the gene matches: 5. Germline V gives CDR1 PRHDT, CDR2 FYEKMQ (reference sequence). This CDR3 has 15 residues. The CDR3 nucleotides are TGTGCCAGCAGCTTGATTAGCGGGACTTACAATGAGCAGTTCTTC. It specifies CASSLISGTYNEQFF.

The chain has TRBV21-1 and TRBJ2-5. TRBV21-1 is noted as a pseudogene. The CDR3 has 13 residues. The CDR3 sequence: CASSPRTGETQYF. CDR3 bases: TGTGCCAGCAGCCCTCGTACCGGAGAGACCCAGTACTTC.

V is TRBV20-1 and J is TRBJ2-2, with D perhaps assigned TRBD1 or TRBD2 (5 bases each). Germline CDR1 DFQATT, CDR2 SNEGSKA (reference sequence). The CDR3 consists of 14 residues. V dropped 4 bases and J dropped 6 bases, with 15 bases sitting between them. The DNA of the CDR3 is TGCAGTGCTACGGACTTTGTCAGGGCCGGGGAGCTGTTTTTT. It encodes CSATDFVRAGELFF.

This clonotype was seen just once. This rearrangement joins TRBV6-5 to TRBJ1-1, with a tentative D call TRBD1 (5 bases). Trimming shortened V by 6 bases and J by 4 bases, and 12 bases separated the two germline ends. The CDR3 contains 13 residues. The germline V gene encodes CDR1 MNHEY and CDR2 SVGAGI. This CDR3 reads CASRGLGGTEAFF. The CDR3 nucleotides read TGTGCCAGCAGAGGATTGGGGGGCACTGAAGCTTTCTTT.

This clonotype was counted a few times. The rearrangement links TRBV3-1 to TRBJ2-6; D unresolved. The CDR3 runs 14 residues. The germline gives CDR1 LGHDT, CDR2 YNNKEL (reference sequence). V lost 2 bases and J lost 0, with 2 bases in between. The CDR3 DNA reads as TGTGCCAGCAGCCAACCCTCTGGGGCCAACGTCCTGACTTTC. This translates into CASSQPSGANVLTF.

V gene TRBV20-1 combines with J gene TRBJ1-2, with TRBD1 as a possible D gene (5 bases). The CDR3 totals 17 residues. Germline lookup yields CDR1 DFQATT and CDR2 SNEGSKA (reference sequence). V lost 0 bases and J 4 bases, leaving 21 bases between the germline ends. The DNA for the CDR3 is TGCAGTGCTAGAGATCTCCGGGCAGGGAGGATGGTCTATGGCTACACCTTC. This translates into CSARDLRAGRMVYGYTF.

V and J are TRBV3-1 and TRBJ2-7; D may be TRBD1 (5 bases). The germline V and J ends were trimmed by 0 bases and 0 bases, with 6 bases remaining between them. The CDR3 has 14 residues. The germline CDR1 and CDR2 sequences are LGHDT and YNNKEL (reference sequence). The CDR3 DNA follows: TGTGCCAGCAGCCAAGATGGGGCCTCCTACGAGCAGTACTTC. Protein product: CASSQDGASYEQYF.

The chain carries TRBV20-1 and TRBJ2-7, with 9 bases fitting TRBD2. After removal of 3 bases from V and 3 bases from J, the junction contained 3 bases not matched to a gene. Germline CDR1 and CDR2: DFQATT and SNEGSKA (reference sequence). The CDR3 has 13 amino acids. The CDR3 nucleotides read TGCAGTGCTAGGAGCGGGGGGATCTACGAGCAGTACTTC. Residues: CSARSGGIYEQYF.

J is TRBJ1-2 and V is TRBV20-1; D is ambiguous. Germline CDR1 is DFQATT and CDR2 is SNEGSKA (reference sequence). Trimming stripped 6 bases from V and 3 bases from J, with 14 bases between. The CDR3 is made up of 13 amino acids. CDR3 residues: CSADEGRDYGYTF. The CDR3 DNA reads as TGCAGTGCGGACGAGGGCAGAGACTATGGCTACACCTTC.

V gene TRBV25-1 combines with J gene TRBJ2-1, with 13 bases that match TRBD2. CDR1 is MGHDK and CDR2 is SYGVNS in the germline V gene. The CDR3 runs 16 residues. V lost 3 bases and J lost 5; bases outside the gene matches: 4. The CDR3 region is CASSEGLAGNNNEQFF. In nucleotides, the CDR3 is TGTGCCAGCAGTGAGGGACTAGCGGGAAACAACAATGAGCAGTTCTTC.

The rearrangement joins TRBV20-1 to TRBJ2-1; 7 nucleotides align to TRBD2. This CDR3 has 16 amino acids. After removal of 0 bases from V and 6 bases from J, the junction contained 11 bases not matched to a gene. Germline lookup yields CDR1 DFQATT and CDR2 SNEGSKA (reference sequence). The CDR3 protein is CSARDSVREKVNEQFF. As DNA, the CDR3 is TGCAGTGCTAGAGATTCGGTGCGGGAGAAGGTCAATGAGCAGTTCTTC.

The chain has TRBV5-1 and TRBJ2-1; 9 nucleotides match TRBD2. Germline CDR1 and CDR2: SGHRS and YFSETQ. The CDR3 runs 16 residues. The V segment lost 0 bases and the J segment 5 bases; nucleotides outside the gene matches: 6. The CDR3 loop is CASSLGRGGWDNEQFF. DNA of the CDR3: TGCGCCAGCAGCTTGGGGCGGGGGGGCTGGGACAATGAGCAGTTCTTC.

This clonotype occurred once. This sequence joins TRBV20-1 and TRBJ2-1; TRBD2 is a possible D gene (5 bases). Looked up from germline, CDR1 is DFQATT and CDR2 is SNEGSKA (reference sequence). V was cut by 4 bases and J by 6 bases, with 13 bases left in between. CDR3 length equals 13 residues. DNA of the CDR3: TGCAGTGCTACACCGGGGAGCCCCAATGAGCAGTTCTTC. It translates to CSATPGSPNEQFF.

The rearrangement links TRBV5-1 to TRBJ2-2, with TRBD2 identical over 7 bases. Germline assignment: CDR1 SGHRS and CDR2 YFSETQ. V shed 3 bases and J 8 bases; nucleotides not matched to a gene: 7. CDR3 size: 14 residues. In nucleotides, the CDR3 is TGCGCCAGCAGCTCCCTCCAGCGGGGAGGGGAGCTGTTTTTT. Protein sequence: CASSSLQRGGELFF.

This chain connects TRBV9 to TRBJ1-2; 11 positions agree with TRBD1. The CDR3 runs to 14 residues. Trimming took 5 bases from V and 5 from J; bases not matched to a gene: 5. CDR1 and CDR2 (germline): SGDLS, YYNGEE. CDR3 in DNA: TGTGCCAGCAGGGAAGGGACAGGGGGATATGGCTACACCTTC. It specifies CASREGTGGYGYTF.

This clonotype was recorded once. V is TRBV29-1 and J is TRBJ1-1, with D unclear. V lost 3 bases to trimming and J lost 1 base, with 12 bases between them. This CDR3 comprises 14 residues. Germline CDR1 reads SQVTM; CDR2 reads ANQGSEA. Here the CDR3 DNA reads TGCAGCGTTGACAGCTACCGAGGGAACACTGAAGCTTTCTTT. Translated, it gives CSVDSYRGNTEAFF.

V usage is TRBV6-2 or TRBV6-3 and J usage is TRBJ2-1; unclear D gene. The ends were cut back, 6 bases at V and 8 bases at J, with 8 bases in the middle. CDR3 size: 11 residues. Germline V gives CDR1 MNHEY, CDR2 SVGEGT. CDR3: CASRAGHEQFF. The DNA of the CDR3 is TGTGCCAGCAGAGCAGGCCATGAGCAGTTCTTC.

V gene TRBV7-2 combines with J gene TRBJ1-1; the D is unclear. Germline V CDR1 and CDR2: SGHTA, FQGNSA. The germline V and J ends were trimmed by 6 bases and 4 bases, with 12 bases remaining between them. This CDR3 spans 13 amino acids. The CDR3 loop reads CASSFTGRTEAFF. The CDR3 nucleotides are TGTGCCAGCAGTTTTACCGGGCGCACTGAAGCTTTCTTT.

The chain recombines TRBV18 with TRBJ2-7, with D possibly TRBD2 on 6 matching bases. Trimming stripped 0 bases from V and 2 bases from J, with 14 bases between. CDR3 length: 16 residues. Germline CDR1 is KGHSH and CDR2 is LQKENI. The CDR3 protein is CASSPPGLATTYEQYF. In DNA, the CDR3 is TGTGCCAGCTCACCACCGGGACTCGCGACGACCTACGAGCAGTACTTC.

The table lists this clonotype with a few counts. The chain has TRBV24-1 and TRBJ2-7; weak D call: TRBD1 (5 bases). CDR1 and CDR2 from the germline V gene are KGHDR and SFDVKD. The germline V and J ends were trimmed by 5 bases and 7 bases, with 8 bases remaining between them. The CDR3 contains 11 residues. The DNA for the CDR3 is TGTGCCACCAGTGCAAGGGGAGAGCAGTACTTC. Its translation is CATSARGEQYF.

The J gene is TRBJ2-5, the V gene TRBV5-1; possible D gene TRBD2, 7 bases. CDR1 and CDR2 (germline): SGHRS, YFSETQ. The length of the CDR3 is 13 residues. Deletions cut 6 bases from V and 4 bases from J, with 13 bases between. The CDR3 DNA reads as TGCGCCAGCATCAACAGGGAGGGAGAGACCCAGTACTTC. Translating it yields CASINREGETQYF.

V and J are TRBV21-1 and TRBJ2-1; the table's D gene call, TRBD2, was not cross checked with the DNA. TRBV21-1 is classified as a pseudogene. The CDR3 runs 16 residues. Written as DNA, the CDR3 is TGTGCCAGCAGCCTCCGTGGAGCGGGAGCCTACAATGAGCAGTTCTTC. Its protein product is CASSLRGAGAYNEQFF.

The chain combines TRBV12-5 with TRBJ2-1; D possibly uses TRBD1 or TRBD2 (5 bases each). The CDR3 extends over 17 amino acids. CDR1 LGHNT and CDR2 FRNRAP come from the germline V gene. The V and J ends lost 1 base and 7 bases respectively, with 20 bases between them. The CDR3: CASGLDSLLGTSNEQFF. In DNA, the CDR3 is TGTGCTAGTGGTTTGGATAGTTTACTCGGGACCTCAAATGAGCAGTTCTTC.

As DNA, the CDR3 is TGCAGTGCTACCGACAGTACTGACTATGGCTACACCTTC. This sequence encodes CSATDSTDYGYTF. The chain carries TRBV20-1 and TRBJ1-2; TRBD1 is a possible D gene (5 bases). The CDR3 runs 13 residues. Trimming stripped 4 bases from V and 3 bases from J, with 12 bases between. Germline values: CDR1 DFQATT, CDR2 SNEGSKA (reference sequence).

The CDR3 here is CASSEFSGPWKTQYF. The CDR3 nucleotides are TGTGCCAGCAGTGAATTCTCCGGCCCCTGGAAGACCCAGTACTTC. The genes are TRBV25-1 and TRBJ2-5; no reliable D call. From germline, CDR1 is MGHDK and CDR2 SYGVNS. The V gene lost 1 base and the J gene lost 6 bases, with 15 bases spanning the gap. This CDR3 spans 15 amino acids.

The table lists this clonotype with a few counts. The rearrangement links TRBV20-1 to TRBJ1-6; D not certain. V was cut by 3 bases and J by 0 bases, with 9 bases left in between. Germline CDR1 is DFQATT and CDR2 is SNEGSKA (reference sequence). The CDR3 extends over 15 amino acids. Here the CDR3 DNA reads TGCAGTGCTAGGGAGGGAAGCTCCTATAATTCACCCCTCCACTTT. The encoded protein is CSAREGSSYNSPLHF.

The CDR3 bases are TGTGCCAGCAGTTTGCAGTGGGCCTCCTACGAGCAGTACTTC. Translating gives CASSLQWASYEQYF. The chain links TRBV12-3 or TRBV12-4 to TRBJ2-7, with D hard to call. V was cut by 3 bases and J by 0 bases, with 9 bases left in between. The CDR3 runs to 14 residues.